The next 21 T cell receptor beta chains were all read from a single sample in a study of CD8 T cells in Susac syndrome. When the RNA was reverse transcribed, random hexamers were used with an input of 0.5 to 1 ug. Via MiXCR, TCRdb re-called the immunoSEQ multiplex PCR reads, giving one row per CDR3 protein. There are around 50,000 distinct CDR3 sequences in the sample; around 93% occur only once, and around 0.43% lies in the top ten. Specimen: CD8+ T cells from PBMCs. These receptors all come from a human donor in good health.

This chain links TRBV6-6 with TRBJ2-5; TRBD2 might be the D (7 bases). The germline CDR1 and CDR2 sequences are MNHNY and SVGAGI (reference sequence). V gave up 2 bases and J gave up 4 bases, with 11 bases separating them. The CDR3 is made up of 14 amino acids. The CDR3 DNA reads TGTGCCAGCAGTTACATGAGGGGGGGAGAGACCCAGTACTTC. It codes for CASSYMRGGETQYF.

The chain combines TRBV20-1 with TRBJ2-3; no reliable D call. The germline CDR1 and CDR2 sequences are DFQATT and SNEGSKA (reference sequence). The CDR3 totals 13 residues. The germline V and J ends were trimmed by 6 bases and 2 bases, with 12 bases remaining between them. CDR3 coding DNA: TGCAGTGCCCCACCGGCAAACACAGATACGCAGTATTTT. This sequence encodes CSAPPANTDTQYF.

The chain couples TRBV15 to TRBJ1-2; D unclear. CDR1 and CDR2 (germline): LNHNV, YYDKDF (reference sequence). Trimming cost V 0 bases and J 3 bases, with 17 bases left between them. This CDR3 has 17 residues. The chain's CDR3 is CATSRDFLDWKDYGYTF. The CDR3, as DNA: TGTGCCACCAGCAGAGATTTTTTGGACTGGAAGGACTATGGCTACACCTTC.

The chain employs TRBV12-3 or TRBV12-4 and TRBJ2-7; 11 nucleotides match TRBD2. This CDR3 comprises 15 residues. After removal of 5 bases from V and 3 bases from J, the junction contained 6 bases not matched to a gene. CDR3: CASSQVTSGDYEQYF. As DNA, the CDR3 is TGTGCCAGCAGTCAAGTGACTAGCGGGGACTACGAGCAGTACTTC.

The chain links TRBV27 to TRBJ2-1, with 7 bases identical to TRBD2. The germline V gene encodes CDR1 MNHEY and CDR2 SMNVEV (reference sequence). Trimming took 5 bases from V and 5 from J; bases not matched to a gene: 6. The CDR3 is 14 amino acids. CDR3 protein: CASSERSGNNEQFF. In DNA, the CDR3 is TGTGCCAGCAGTGAGCGGAGCGGGAACAATGAGCAGTTCTTC.

The chain links TRBV29-1 to TRBJ2-2; the D call may be TRBD1 or TRBD2 (7 bases each). This CDR3 is 16 amino acids long. V was cut by 4 bases and J by 1 base, with 16 bases left in between. Germline CDR1 is SQVTM and CDR2 is ANQGSEA. The CDR3, as DNA: TGCAGCGTTGGCAGGGGGGGGGCGAAGAACACCGGGGAGCTGTTTTTT. It translates to CSVGRGGAKNTGELFF.

This chain uses TRBV3-1 with TRBJ2-1; 8 nucleotides match TRBD1. CDR3 size: 14 residues. Germline V gene sequence: CDR1 LGHDT, CDR2 YNNKEL (reference sequence). Trimming removed 2 bases from V and 6 bases from J; junction bases left unmatched: 3. The CDR3 here is CASSQLTGANEQFF. CDR3 nucleotide sequence: TGTGCCAGCAGCCAACTGACAGGGGCCAATGAGCAGTTCTTC.

The chain joins TRBV7-2 to TRBJ1-4, with no clear D. The V end was cut by 7 bases, the J end by 5 bases, with 23 bases between. The CDR3 sequence is 17 residues long. Per germline, CDR1 SGHTA and CDR2 FQGNSA. The CDR3 reads CASISRGKDPWNEKLFF. CDR3 coding DNA: TGTGCCAGCATCTCTCGAGGGAAGGACCCTTGGAATGAAAAACTGTTTTTT.

The gene calls are TRBV27 and TRBJ2-2; a possible D gene is TRBD2 (5 bases). CDR1 MNHEY and CDR2 SMNVEV come from the germline V gene (reference sequence). The V and J ends lost 6 bases and 6 bases respectively, with 14 bases between them. This CDR3 has 14 amino acids. CDR3 bases: TGTGCCAGCAGCTTGGTTTTACTAGCCGGGGAGCTGTTTTTT. Protein sequence: CASSLVLLAGELFF.

This clonotype was seen once. V and J are TRBV3-1 and TRBJ2-1, with 9 bases fitting TRBD2. This CDR3 spans 18 amino acids. V was clipped by 0 bases and J by 8 bases; unmatched bases: 14. Germline CDR1 LGHDT, CDR2 YNNKEL (reference sequence). As DNA, the CDR3 is TGTGCCAGCAGCCAAGAAATAGCGGGAGCCCTCGGTATCCATGAGCAGTTCTTC. This codes for CASSQEIAGALGIHEQFF.

This sequence joins TRBV6-2 or TRBV6-3 and TRBJ2-7; 10 bases are shared with TRBD2. The CDR3 is made up of 14 amino acids. The V segment lost 6 bases and the J segment 3 bases; nucleotides outside the gene matches: 5. The germline gives CDR1 MNHEY, CDR2 SVGEGT. CDR3 residues: CASRTSSGSYEQYF. The CDR3 nucleotides read TGTGCCAGCAGGACATCTAGCGGGAGCTACGAGCAGTACTTC.

This rearrangement joins TRBV6-5 to TRBJ1-2; D is uncertain. The germline gives CDR1 MNHEY, CDR2 SVGAGI. V shed 2 bases and J shed 6 bases, with 10 bases lying between them. The CDR3 is made up of 13 amino acids. CDR3 region: CASSYRTVDGYTF. The CDR3 coding sequence is TGTGCCAGCAGTTACCGGACTGTTGATGGCTACACCTTC.

CDR3 coding DNA: TGTGCCAGCAGCCCCACCCTTGACAGCCCAGTCTACGAGCAGTACTTC. Translating it yields CASSPTLDSPVYEQYF. V usage is TRBV7-9 and J usage is TRBJ2-7; possible D gene TRBD1, 5 bases. V dropped 5 bases and J dropped 3 bases, with 20 bases sitting between them. CDR3 length equals 16 residues. CDR1 is SEHNR and CDR2 is FQNEAQ in the germline V gene (reference sequence).

The V gene is TRBV12-5, the J gene TRBJ2-7; 8 bases line up with TRBD2. The CDR3 runs to 18 residues. Germline CDR1 reads LGHNT; CDR2 reads FRNRAP. J gave up 3 bases and V 6 bases, and 19 bases lay outside the gene matches. CDR3 protein: CASGTTRRTGTSSYEQYF. The CDR3 region has the DNA TGTGCTAGTGGAACAACCCGAAGAACCGGGACTAGTAGCTACGAGCAGTACTTC. The variable domain in full, completed from reference TRBV12-5 and TRBJ2-7, reads DARVTQTPRHKVTEMGQEVTMRCQPILGHNTVFWYRQTMMQGLELLAYFRNRAPLDDSGMPKDRFSAEMPDATLATLKIQPSEPRDSAVYFCASGTTRRTGTSSYEQYFGPGTRLTVT.

The V call is TRBV6-6, the J call TRBJ1-3, with a possible D match to TRBD1 (5 bases). V was clipped by 4 bases and J by 4 bases, with 17 bases between them. Germline V gene sequence: CDR1 MNHNY, CDR2 SVGAGI (reference sequence). CDR3 length: 16 residues. The CDR3 coding sequence is TGTGCCAGCAGTTTGTTGACAGAGGGTGCCGGAAACACCATATATTTT. Encoded protein: CASSLLTEGAGNTIYF.

The chain employs TRBV5-6 and TRBJ2-3; D may be TRBD1 (6 bases). The CDR3 runs 15 residues. Looked up from germline, CDR1 is SGHDT and CDR2 is YYEEEE. Trimming removed 2 bases at V and 2 bases at J, with 12 bases between. The CDR3 DNA reads as TGTGCCAGCAGCTTAGGGGACACCCTCACAGATACGCAGTATTTT. Protein: CASSLGDTLTDTQYF.

The V and J genes are TRBV20-1 and TRBJ1-1; 8 nucleotides match TRBD1. J was trimmed by 3 bases and V by 1 base; bases with no gene match: 25. CDR1 and CDR2 from the germline V gene are DFQATT and SNEGSKA (reference sequence). This CDR3 spans 21 amino acids. The CDR3 DNA follows: TGCAGTGCTAGAGCGGACGGACAGGGTTTACCCCAATTACGGAGTGACACTGAAGCTTTCTTT. Its protein is CSARADGQGLPQLRSDTEAFF.

This clonotype has more than one count but fewer than ten. The J gene is TRBJ2-1, the V gene TRBV7-2, with 11 positions matching TRBD2. The J segment lost 5 bases and the V segment lost 1 base, leaving 1 base of the junction unmatched. The germline gives CDR1 SGHTA, CDR2 FQGNSA. The CDR3 contains 15 residues. CDR3 nucleotides: TGTGCCAGCAGCTTAGTGGGACTAGCGGACAATGAGCAGTTCTTC. It translates to CASSLVGLADNEQFF.

This chain joins TRBV2 and TRBJ1-1; the match to TRBD1 covers 9 bases. CDR1 and CDR2 from the germline V gene are SNHLY and FYNNEI. CDR3 length equals 16 residues. V lost 2 bases, J lost 3 bases, and 7 bases stayed unmatched. The CDR3 DNA follows: TGTGCCAGCAGTGAACCGAGGGACAGGGCCGACACTGAAGCTTTCTTT. It is translated as CASSEPRDRADTEAFF.

This chain uses TRBV13 with TRBJ1-5; 10 bases line up with TRBD1. The germline V gene has CDR1 PRHDT and CDR2 FYEKMQ (reference sequence). Unmatched junction bases numbered 6, after V lost 5 bases and J lost 5 bases. The CDR3 is 15 amino acids. The CDR3 nucleotides read TGTGCCAGCAGCCGAGGACAGGGGGAAGATCAGCCCCAGCATTTT. It translates to CASSRGQGEDQPQHF.

The J gene is TRBJ2-2, the V gene TRBV15, with a possible D match to TRBD1 (6 bases). V dropped 1 base and J dropped 2 bases, with 8 bases sitting between them. This CDR3 has 15 amino acids. CDR1 is LNHNV and CDR2 is YYDKDF in the germline V gene (reference sequence). The CDR3, as DNA: TGTGCCACCAGCAGAGGACAGGCCAACACCGGGGAGCTGTTTTTT. This translates into CATSRGQANTGELFF.